These T cell receptor beta chains were read from a single sample in a study of shared clonotypes between healthy human individuals. Repertoires were generated with immunoSEQ multiplex PCR, while TCRdb's copy carries only in-frame clones and drops some. Seen here are 2 million to 2.5 million clones, approximately 93% observed once, and the top ten hold about 0.41%. Sequencing used naive CD4+ T cells from PBMCs. The source of these receptors is a man between 18 and 29 years old in good health. Some clones in this sample may be carry-over from other donors' samples. The CDR3 runs from the conserved cysteine through the conserved F or W. The D gene is left open where the match is weak. A row's size may be missing; if present it is once, few, many or a size class.

D gene	clone size	V gene	J gene	CDR3 DNA	CDR3 protein
TRBD2	.	TRBV7-9	TRBJ2-2	TGTGCCAGCAGCAGAATCTTTAGCGGGAGGGCCCGGGAAACCGGGGAGCTGTTTTTT	CASSRIFSGRARETGELFF
.	.	TRBV7-9	TRBJ1-1	TGTGCCAGCGTCTTTTCCCCCACGGGCATGAACACTGAAGCTTTCTTT	CASVFSPTGMNTEAFF
TRBD1	.	TRBV18	TRBJ1-5	TGTGCCAGCTCCCGGGGACAGGGCTTTCAGCCCCAGCATTTT	CASSRGQGFQPQHF
.	.	TRBV27	TRBJ1-5	TGTGCCAGCAGTATGATGAAGGGGCGAAATCAGCCCCAGCATTTT	CASSMMKGRNQPQHF
TRBD1	once	TRBV5-1	TRBJ2-7	TGCGCCAGCAGCTTGGAGGCCAGGGGGACCTCCTACGAGCAGTACTTC	CASSLEARGTSYEQYF
TRBD1	.	TRBV27	TRBJ1-1	TGTGCTAGCAGTTTAGGGACAGGCCCTGAAGCTTTCTTT	CASSLGTGPEAFF
TRBD1	.	TRBV6-1	TRBJ1-4	TGTGCCAGCAGAACAGGGGGCCCTAATGAAAAACTGTTTTTT	CASRTGGPNEKLFF
TRBD2	.	TRBV28	TRBJ2-1	TGTGCCAGCAGTATACTGGGACTAGCGGGATGGTTCTCCTACAATGAGCAGTTCTTC	CASSILGLAGWFSYNEQFF
TRBD1	.	TRBV6-6	TRBJ2-7	TGTGCCAGCAGTTACGGGACAGCCGGGGCCTACGAGCAGTACTTC	CASSYGTAGAYEQYF
TRBD1	.	TRBV18	TRBJ2-7	TGTGCCAGCTCAGCGGGACAGGGAATCTCCTACGAGCAGTACTTC	CASSAGQGISYEQYF
TRBD2	once	TRBV7-2	TRBJ2-3	TGTGCCAGCAGCTTAGTCGGCGGGAGTAGGAGCACAGATACGCAGTATTTT	CASSLVGGSRSTDTQYF
.	.	TRBV20-1	TRBJ2-7	TGCAGTGCTAGTGACCGCTACGAGCAGTACTTC	CSASDRYEQYF